Sequencing of this T cell receptor (beta chain) was carried out in a study of shared clonotypes between healthy human individuals. The CDR3 has 13 residues. V lost 10 bases, J lost 2 bases, and 14 bases lay in between. Germline V gene sequence: CDR1 MDHEN, CDR2 SYDVKM. Overall study findings and caveats: Across a handful of donors, naive CD4 shared around 5.3%, naive CD8 3% to 3.5%, memory CD4 roughly 2.4%, memory CD8 0.4% to 0.5%.

The table came from immunoSEQ multiplex PCR; TCRdb's copy has only in-frame clones and leaves some out. The data hold a few hundred thousand clones, with around 97% observed a single time. About this clone itself: The target antigen is unknown.

This TCR was sampled from a woman aged 25 to 39 in good health. This sequence joins TRBV28 and TRBJ1-2, with a possible D match to TRBD1 (5 bases). Specimen: naive CD4+ T cells sorted from blood. Indicated subset: CD45RA+ positively selected. The CDR3 DNA sequence: TGTGCCACCAGATCGGGGCTAAACTATGGCTACACCTTC. It specifies CATRSGLNYGYTF.